The next 7 T cell receptor beta chains were all read from a single sample in a study of a mutant IDH1 vaccine in newly diagnosed glioma. The antigens of these receptors remain unknown. The protocol was immunoSEQ multiplex PCR, while the TCRdb copy is restricted to in-frame clones and leaves out a portion. In the table there are 30,000 to 40,000 clones, roughly 81% of which are singletons. Noted time point: week 5, during vaccination. Every vaccine dose comprised 300 ug of mutant IDH1 20-mer peptide plus topical imiquimod. The source material was PBMCs, sampled from a glioma patient whose treatment included an IDH1 peptide vaccine. Receptors originate from a man aged 50-60 years with glioma.

This chain joins TRBV4-1 and TRBJ2-1; D may be TRBD2 (6 bases). Germline V CDR1 and CDR2: MGHRA, YSYEKL. The CDR3 covers 12 residues. Between the trimmed V and J ends, which lost 3 bases and 6 bases, there was a span of 6 bases. CDR3 protein: CASSQGGNEQFF. CDR3 coding DNA: TGCGCCAGCAGCCAGGGGGGCAATGAGCAGTTCTTC.

This chain uses TRBV15 with TRBJ2-2; 8 bases are shared with TRBD1. J lost 8 bases, V lost 8 bases, and 13 bases had no gene match. This CDR3 contains 15 residues. Germline loops: CDR1 LNHNV, CDR2 YYDKDF (reference sequence). The CDR3 nucleotides read TGTGCCACCTCAACCGGGACAGGTTCCGGGGGGGAGCTGTTTTTT. It codes for CATSTGTGSGGELFF.

The genes are TRBV7-2 and TRBJ2-3; D remains unclear. The germline V gene has CDR1 SGHTA and CDR2 FQGNSA. This CDR3 region has 12 residues. Trimming pared 3 bases from V and 1 base from J, leaving 2 bases between. CDR3 residues: CASSFGTDTQYF. The CDR3, as DNA: TGTGCCAGCAGCTTCGGCACAGATACGCAGTATTTT.

V and J are TRBV19 and TRBJ1-5; D gene unclear. The CDR3 contains 13 residues. V lost 0 bases, J lost 9 bases, and 9 bases lay in between. Per germline, CDR1 LNHDA and CDR2 SQIVND (reference sequence). Written as DNA, the CDR3 is TGTGCCAGTAGTATAGAAGGGAAACGGCCCCAGCATTTT. It translates to CASSIEGKRPQHF.

CDR3 in DNA: TGTGCCACCAGCCGTCCTGGCGGAGGGATCGGGGAGCTGTTTTTT. Translated, it gives CATSRPGGGIGELFF. The chain is built from TRBV15 and TRBJ2-2; possible D gene TRBD2, 6 bases. This CDR3 region has 15 residues. V lost 5 bases, J lost 7 bases, and 17 bases lay in between. Germline V gives CDR1 LNHNV, CDR2 YYDKDF (reference sequence).

The chain is built from TRBV7-9 and TRBJ2-3, with 8 bases that match TRBD2. This CDR3 spans 16 amino acids. Per the germline V gene, CDR1 is SEHNR and CDR2 is FQNEAQ (reference sequence). Germline trimming cut 1 base from V and 0 bases from J; bases unmatched to any gene: 3. CDR3 sequence reads: CASSLDSGASTDTQYF. CDR3 nucleotides: TGTGCCAGCAGCTTAGATAGCGGGGCTAGCACAGATACGCAGTATTTT. Together with reference TRBV7-9 and TRBJ2-3, the CDR3 gives the full variable domain: DTGVSQNPRHKITKRGQNVTFRCDPISEHNRLYWYRQTLGQGPEFLTYFQNEAQLEKSRLLSDRFSAERPKGSFSTLEIQRTEQGDSAMYLCASSLDSGASTDTQYFGPGTRLTVL.

The V gene is TRBV19, the J gene TRBJ1-1, with no clear D. The germline gives CDR1 LNHDA, CDR2 SQIVND (reference sequence). The V end was cut by 5 bases, the J end by 4 bases, with 8 bases between. The CDR3 spans 12 residues. CDR3 region: CASSWEGTEAFF. The CDR3 DNA reads TGTGCCAGTAGTTGGGAGGGCACTGAAGCTTTCTTT.